Below are 30 T cell receptor beta chains sequenced from a single sample in a study of OX40 agonist ivuxolimab in advanced cancers. Repertoires were generated with immunoSEQ multiplex PCR, while TCRdb's copy carries only in-frame clones and drops some. The repertoire includes about 120,000 clones, over 85% of them detected once, and approximately 0.15% sits in the top ten. The sample here was CD4+ or CD8+ T cells sorted from blood, taken in a trial of the OX40 agonist ivuxolimab. All receptors derive from an adult with an advanced solid tumor such as melanoma, head and neck, liver or kidney cancer.

This clone has a handful of counts. The chain is built from TRBV6-4 and TRBJ1-2, with 7 bases that match TRBD1. CDR3 length: 22 amino acids. CDR1 and CDR2 (germline): MRHNA, SNTAGT. J gave up 3 bases and V 6 bases, and 31 bases lay outside the gene matches. The CDR3: CASRDRTADNIRFGSDYYGYTF. Here the CDR3 DNA reads TGTGCCAGCAGGGACAGGACCGCGGACAATATAAGATTCGGGTCGGACTACTATGGCTACACCTTC.

The chain joins TRBV6-6 to TRBJ1-5; D is unclear. The CDR3 totals 14 residues. Trimming cost V 5 bases and J 5 bases, with 13 bases left between them. Germline lookup yields CDR1 MNHNY and CDR2 SVGAGI (reference sequence). The CDR3 region is CASSLTGGHQPQHF. The CDR3 region has the DNA TGTGCCAGCAGTCTGACGGGAGGGCATCAGCCCCAGCATTTT.

The chain recombines TRBV5-1 with TRBJ2-7; the D is unclear. V was trimmed by 4 bases and J by 2 bases, leaving 16 bases between them. The CDR3 length is 15 residues. CDR1 and CDR2 (germline): SGHRS, YFSETQ. CDR3 amino acids: CASSLVGGPTYEQYF. As DNA, the CDR3 is TGCGCCAGCAGCCTGGTGGGCGGTCCCACCTACGAGCAGTACTTC.

The V gene is TRBV11-2, the J gene TRBJ1-1; no reliable D call. The germline V and J ends were trimmed by 1 base and 0 bases, with 6 bases remaining between them. Per germline, CDR1 SGHAT and CDR2 FQNNGV. This CDR3 region has 14 residues. CDR3 nucleotide sequence: TGTGCCAGCAGCTTAGCTGTTATGAACACTGAAGCTTTCTTT. Its translation: CASSLAVMNTEAFF.

The table lists this clone with a count of one. V gene TRBV7-3 combines with J gene TRBJ2-5, with D perhaps being TRBD1 or TRBD2 (5 bases each). The CDR3 length is 14 residues. With 4 bases removed from V and 1 base from J, the gap between germline ends came to 10 bases. Germline assignment: CDR1 SGHTA and CDR2 FQGTGA. The CDR3 DNA reads TGTGCCAGCAGCTCCCGAGGGGTCCAAGAGACCCAGTACTTC. Its protein product is CASSSRGVQETQYF.

J is TRBJ2-7 and V is TRBV5-4, with 13 bases matching TRBD2. The germline CDR1 and CDR2 sequences are SGHNT and YYREEE (reference sequence). V gave up 0 bases and J gave up 5 bases; unmatched junction bases: 5. This CDR3 contains 16 residues. CDR3 sequence (DNA): TGTGCCAGCAGCTTGGAGGGACTAGCGGGGTTCAACGAGCAGTACTTC. It encodes CASSLEGLAGFNEQYF.

This chain links TRBV5-6 with TRBJ1-2; D gene uncertain. The CDR3 has 13 amino acids. Germline loops: CDR1 SGHDT, CDR2 YYEEEE. Trimming removed 1 base from V and 6 bases from J, with 10 bases in between. The CDR3 coding sequence is TGTGCCAGCAGCTTGCAAGGGCGGAATGGCTACACCTTC. It specifies CASSLQGRNGYTF.

This clone was seen a single time. The chain employs TRBV15 and TRBJ2-1; D may be TRBD1 (6 bases). Trimming pared 5 bases from V and 7 bases from J, leaving 12 bases between. The CDR3 consists of 13 residues. Germline CDR1 LNHNV, CDR2 YYDKDF (reference sequence). The CDR3 region has the DNA TGTGCCACCAGCGCCCACAGGGCGAATGAGCAGTTCTTC. The encoded protein is CATSAHRANEQFF.

The V call is TRBV6-6, the J call TRBJ1-6; 7 nucleotides align to TRBD1. Germline V gives CDR1 MNHNY, CDR2 SVGAGI (reference sequence). Trimming at V came to 4 bases and at J to 7 bases, leaving 7 bases not matched to a gene. The CDR3 spans 15 residues. The CDR3 region has the DNA TGTGCCAGCAGTTTGACGGGACAGCGGAATTCACCCCTCCACTTT. This gives the protein CASSLTGQRNSPLHF.

This rearrangement joins TRBV4-3 to TRBJ2-2, with 11 positions matching TRBD2. Trimming removed 4 bases from V and 0 bases from J; junction bases left unmatched: 4. The CDR3 totals 17 residues. Germline CDR1 LGHNA, CDR2 YSLEER. The CDR3 here is CASSRLAGGPNTGELFF. CDR3 nucleotide sequence: TGCGCCAGCAGCCGATTAGCGGGAGGGCCGAACACCGGGGAGCTGTTTTTT.

The CDR3 bases are TGTGCCAGCAGCTTCGACAGGGATACGCAGTATTTT. It encodes CASSFDRDTQYF. The chain is built from TRBV11-2 and TRBJ2-3; maybe TRBD1 (6 bases). Per germline, CDR1 SGHAT and CDR2 FQNNGV. CDR3 length: 12 residues. With 3 bases removed from V and 6 bases from J, the gap between germline ends came to 7 bases.

The J gene is TRBJ2-5, the V gene TRBV9; 7 bases line up with TRBD1. The J call may be incorrect, as the DNA end agrees better with TRBJ2-7. The CDR3 is 16 amino acids. The germline V gene has CDR1 SGDLS and CDR2 YYNGEE. In nucleotides, the CDR3 is TGTGCCAGCAGCGTAGCTCCGAGACAGGGAGACGGCGAGCAGTACTTC. Encoded protein: CASSVAPRQGDGEQYF.

The rearrangement uses TRBV7-2 and TRBJ2-7; 7 nucleotides align to TRBD1. J gave up 3 bases and V 4 bases, and 6 bases lay outside the gene matches. The CDR3 contains 14 residues. Germline V gene lookup returns CDR1 SGHTA and CDR2 FQGNSA. Written as DNA, the CDR3 is TGTGCCAGCAGCTCGACAGGGTTGAGCTACGAGCAGTACTTC. This gives the protein CASSSTGLSYEQYF. The entire variable domain, with the rest obtained from reference TRBV7-2 and TRBJ2-7, is as follows: GAGVSQSPSNKVTEKGKDVELRCDPISGHTALYWYRQSLGQGLEFLIYFQGNSAPDKSGLPSDRFSAERTGGSVSTLTIQRTQQEDSAVYLCASSSTGLSYEQYFGPGTRLTVT.

This clone was seen a single time. This chain connects TRBV7-3 to TRBJ2-2; maybe TRBD1 (5 bases). Germline CDR1 SGHTA, CDR2 FQGTGA. Deletions cut 2 bases from V and 6 bases from J, with 16 bases between. The CDR3 has 16 amino acids. DNA of the CDR3: TGTGCCAGCAGCTTACCCCGTGGGCCAGGGCCCGGGGAGCTGTTTTTT. Its protein is CASSLPRGPGPGELFF. Together with reference TRBV7-3 and TRBJ2-2, the CDR3 gives the full variable domain: GAGVSQTPSNKVTEKGKYVELRCDPISGHTALYWYRQSLGQGPEFLIYFQGTGAADDSGLPNDRFFAVRPEGSVSTLKIQRTERGDSAVYLCASSLPRGPGPGELFFGEGSRLTVL.

The CDR3 loop is CASSVGHGGNNKNIQYF. CDR3 DNA sequence: TGTGCCAGCAGCGTAGGGCATGGTGGGAACAACAAAAACATTCAGTACTTC. The chain combines TRBV9 with TRBJ2-4; no definite D call. CDR3 size: 17 residues. The germline V gene encodes CDR1 SGDLS and CDR2 YYNGEE. V dropped 0 bases and J dropped 3 bases, with 16 bases sitting between them. The entire variable domain, with the rest obtained from reference TRBV9 and TRBJ2-4, is as follows: DSGVTQTPKHLITATGQRVTLRCSPRSGDLSVYWYQQSLDQGLQFLIQYYNGEERAKGNILERFSAQQFPDLHSELNLSSLELGDSALYFCASSVGHGGNNKNIQYFGAGTRLSVL.

The rearrangement links TRBV28 to TRBJ2-7; 9 positions agree with TRBD1. Germline-derived CDR1 and CDR2 are MDHEN and SYDVKM. The ends lost 8 bases at V and 2 bases at J; junction bases unmatched: 4. This CDR3 region has 13 residues. The CDR3 region is CASGTGHAYEQYF. CDR3 bases: TGTGCCAGCGGGACAGGGCATGCCTACGAGCAGTACTTC.

This sequence joins TRBV11-2 and TRBJ2-1; 11 bases align to TRBD2. The germline V gene encodes CDR1 SGHAT and CDR2 FQNNGV. V shed 2 bases and J 9 bases; nucleotides not matched to a gene: 9. The CDR3 runs to 16 residues. CDR3 sequence: CASSLTPGLADSEQFF. The CDR3 bases are TGTGCCAGCAGCTTAACACCGGGACTAGCGGATAGTGAGCAGTTCTTC.

This clone appeared once. The J gene is TRBJ1-1, the V gene TRBV29-1; D may be TRBD1 (6 bases). Germline CDR1 is SQVTM and CDR2 is ANQGSEA. Trimming pared 6 bases from V and 1 base from J, leaving 15 bases between. The CDR3 spans 14 residues. CDR3 loop: CSVLLQGGNTEAFF. In DNA, the CDR3 is TGCAGCGTCCTATTACAGGGTGGGAACACTGAAGCTTTCTTT. Full variable domain (remainder filled in from reference TRBV29-1 and TRBJ1-1): SAVISQKPSRDICQRGTSLTIQCQVDSQVTMMFWYRQQPGQSLTLIATANQGSEATYESGFVIDKFPISRPNLTFSTLTVSNMSPEDSSIYLCSVLLQGGNTEAFFGQGTRLTVV.

This chain uses TRBV5-5 with TRBJ1-1; TRBD1 matches 7 bases. The CDR3 length is 13 residues. J gave up 3 bases and V 4 bases, and 3 bases lay outside the gene matches. Germline V CDR1 and CDR2: SGHKS, YYEKEE (reference sequence). CDR3 nucleotide sequence: TGTGCCAGCAGCCGCAGGGGGGACACTGAAGCTTTCTTT. Protein sequence: CASSRRGDTEAFF.

The chain couples TRBV10-3 to TRBJ2-1; 11 nucleotides match TRBD2. The CDR3 is made up of 15 amino acids. With 11 bases clipped from V and 5 bases from J, the junction kept 11 bases outside the gene matches. The germline CDR1 and CDR2 sequences are ENHRY and SYGVKD. In nucleotides, the CDR3 is TGTGCCGCTTACTCCGGGACTAGCGGAAACAATGAGCAGTTCTTC. It is translated as CAAYSGTSGNNEQFF.

The chain has TRBV6-1 and TRBJ1-2; D gene unclear. From germline, CDR1 is MNHNS and CDR2 SASEGT. The CDR3 totals 10 residues. V shed 0 bases and J shed 7 bases, with 0 bases lying between them. CDR3 region: CASSEAGYTF. The DNA for the CDR3 is TGTGCCAGCAGTGAAGCTGGCTACACCTTC.

J is TRBJ1-3 and V is TRBV28; a weak D match, TRBD1 (5 bases). The V end was cut by 4 bases, the J end by 2 bases, with 21 bases between. Germline-derived CDR1 and CDR2 are MDHEN and SYDVKM. The CDR3 is made up of 18 amino acids. The CDR3 sequence: CASSSPSGGFTAGNTIYF. In nucleotides, the CDR3 is TGTGCCAGCAGTTCCCCGAGCGGGGGGTTTACGGCTGGAAACACCATATATTTT.

In this sample, this clone turned up a few times. The J gene is TRBJ2-5, the V gene TRBV7-9, with TRBD1 matching over 7 bases. Germline CDR1 SEHNR, CDR2 FQNEAQ (reference sequence). After removal of 7 bases from V and 5 bases from J, the junction contained 7 bases not matched to a gene. The CDR3 has 13 amino acids. CDR3 region: CASNLQGYETQYF. The CDR3 coding sequence is TGTGCCAGCAATTTACAGGGGTACGAGACCCAGTACTTC.

This clone was recorded a few times. V and J are TRBV15 and TRBJ2-7; D remains ambiguous. CDR3 length: 17 amino acids. The V gene lost 0 bases and the J gene lost 3 bases, with 18 bases spanning the gap. Germline values: CDR1 LNHNV, CDR2 YYDKDF (reference sequence). The CDR3, as DNA: TGTGCCACCAGCAGAGATAGGTACCAGACCTTAGGCTACGAGCAGTACTTC. Its translation: CATSRDRYQTLGYEQYF.

This clone was recorded once. The V and J genes are TRBV10-3 and TRBJ2-3; 9 bases are a match to TRBD2. The V gene end was trimmed by 5 bases and the J gene end by 1 base; junction bases not matched to a gene: 7. The germline V gene has CDR1 ENHRY and CDR2 SYGVKD. The CDR3 extends over 16 amino acids. CDR3 sequence: CAISNVAGDGTDTQYF. CDR3 nucleotide sequence: TGTGCCATCAGTAACGTAGCGGGGGATGGCACAGATACGCAGTATTTT.

V is TRBV6-5 and J is TRBJ1-6; 7 bases agree with TRBD1. From germline, CDR1 is MNHEY and CDR2 SVGAGI. The CDR3 length is 15 residues. Losses at the gene ends were 6 bases for V and 5 bases for J; bases not matched to a gene: 7. The CDR3 coding sequence is TGTGCCAGCAGCCCGGACAGGCTCGATAATTCACCCCTCCACTTT. Translation gives CASSPDRLDNSPLHF.

The chain is built from TRBV5-1 and TRBJ2-6; 9 nucleotides match TRBD1. V lost 0 bases and J lost 3; bases outside the gene matches: 4. The length of the CDR3 is 17 residues. The germline V gene has CDR1 SGHRS and CDR2 YFSETQ. The CDR3 coding sequence is TGCGCCAGCAGCTTGGAAACAGGGGGCAGTGGGGCCAACGTCCTGACTTTC. Its protein product is CASSLETGGSGANVLTF.

Of note for this clone: This sample also contains other DNA sequences that code for the same CDR3. The chain employs TRBV2 and TRBJ1-6; D call uncertain. The CDR3 sequence is 11 residues long. Looked up from germline, CDR1 is SNHLY and CDR2 is FYNNEI. V dropped 3 bases and J dropped 7 bases, with 1 base sitting between them. In DNA, the CDR3 is TGTGCCAGCAGTGAGAATTCACCCCTCCACTTT. Its translation is CASSENSPLHF.

CDR3 bases: TGTGCCAGCAGCTTGGGTACTAGGACCGGGGAGCTGTTTTTT. This translates into CASSLGTRTGELFF. The chain recombines TRBV7-2 with TRBJ2-2, with a weak D call TRBD2 (5 bases). The CDR3 sequence is 14 residues long. Trimming stripped 3 bases from V and 5 bases from J, with 10 bases between. From germline, CDR1 is SGHTA and CDR2 FQGNSA.

The chain is built from TRBV5-6 and TRBJ2-7; D is perhaps TRBD1 (6 bases). Deletions cut 3 bases from V and 2 bases from J, with 9 bases between. The germline V gene encodes CDR1 SGHDT and CDR2 YYEEEE. The CDR3 spans 13 residues. The CDR3 sequence: CASSYQGPYEQYF. In DNA form, the CDR3 reads TGTGCCAGCAGCTATCAGGGGCCCTACGAGCAGTACTTC. The variable domain in full, with the rest retrieved from reference TRBV5-6 and TRBJ2-7, is DAGVTQSPTHLIKTRGQQVTLRCSPKSGHDTVSWYQQALGQGPQFIFQYYEEEERQRGNFPDRFSGHQFPNYSSELNVNALLLGDSALYLCASSYQGPYEQYFGPGTRLTVT.